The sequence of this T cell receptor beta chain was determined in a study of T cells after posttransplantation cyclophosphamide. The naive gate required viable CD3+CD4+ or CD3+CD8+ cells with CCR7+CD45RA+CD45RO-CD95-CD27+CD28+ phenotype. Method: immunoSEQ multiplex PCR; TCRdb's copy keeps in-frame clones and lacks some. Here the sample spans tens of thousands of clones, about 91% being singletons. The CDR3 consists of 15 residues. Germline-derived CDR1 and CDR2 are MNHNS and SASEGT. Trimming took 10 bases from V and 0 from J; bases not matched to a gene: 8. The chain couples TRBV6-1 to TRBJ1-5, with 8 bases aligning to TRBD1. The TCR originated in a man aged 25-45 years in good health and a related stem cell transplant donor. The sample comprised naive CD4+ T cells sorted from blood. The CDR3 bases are TGTGCCACCGACAGGGGTGGGTATAGCAATCAGCCCCAGCATTTT. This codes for CATDRGGYSNQPQHF.